A selection of T cell receptor beta chains follows, all from one sample in a study of shared clonotypes between healthy human individuals. Sequencing was performed with immunoSEQ multiplex PCR; in TCRdb, only in-frame clones are kept and a portion is missing. Of 2,500,000 or so clones in the sample, more than 85% were seen once. The material sequenced was naive CD4+ T cells from PBMCs. These receptors came from a young man in good health. Some clones in this sample may be carry-over from other donors' samples. Each CDR3 is given with its conserved first and last residue. A D gene is named only where the DNA matches it firmly. The listing skips clone size in some rows; elsewhere it reads once, few, many or a size class.

TRBD1	TRBJ1-1	TRBV6-5	NA	TGTGCCAGCAGCCCCCCGGGACAGGGGAAAACTGAAGCTTTCTTT	CASSPPGQGKTEAFF
NA	TRBJ1-4	TRBV19	NA	TGTGCCAGTAGTATAGGAGGGCCAACTAATGAAAAACTGTTTTTT	CASSIGGPTNEKLFF
TRBD2	TRBJ2-7	TRBV5-1	few	TGCGCCAGCAGCTTGGGGACTAGCGGGAGGGCCTACGAGCAGTACTTC	CASSLGTSGRAYEQYF
NA	TRBJ1-2	TRBV4-3	NA	TGCGCCAGCAGCCAAGATTACTTCGACAACTATAACTATGGCTACACCTTC	CASSQDYFDNYNYGYTF
NA	TRBJ2-2	TRBV2	NA	TGTGCCAGCAGTTGGGCCGGGGTTGACGGGGAGCTGTTTTTT	CASSWAGVDGELFF
NA	TRBJ1-2	TRBV7-8	NA	TGTGCCAGCAGCTTAGTGGCTGAGGTTCTCCATGGCTACACCTTC	CASSLVAEVLHGYTF
NA	TRBJ1-2	TRBV5-1	once	TGCGCCAGCAGCTTGGAGGGGGGGACGAGCTACACCTTC	CASSLEGGTSYTF
TRBD1	TRBJ1-1	TRBV11-2	NA	TGTGCCAGCAGCAAACGACAGGGAGGCACTGAAGCTTTCTTT	CASSKRQGGTEAFF
NA	TRBJ2-6	TRBV7-9	NA	TGTGCCAGCAGCCCGGCCCTCCGATCTGGGGCCAACGTCCTGACTTTC	CASSPALRSGANVLTF
TRBD1	TRBJ1-5	TRBV27	NA	TGTGCCAGCAGTCCAAGCCGGGACAGTTATCAGCCCCAGCATTTT	CASSPSRDSYQPQHF
NA	TRBJ2-1	TRBV5-1	NA	TGCGCCAGCAGCTTGGAAGGCGGCCGCTATGAGCAGTTCTTC	CASSLEGGRYEQFF
TRBD1	TRBJ2-1	TRBV4-3	NA	TGCGCCAGCAGCCAACAAACAGGGGGTTTCCTACCGCTCTACAATGAGCAGTTCTTC	CASSQQTGGFLPLYNEQFF
NA	TRBJ2-5	TRBV29-1	NA	TGCAGCGTTGACCGCGGACAAGAGACCCAGTACTTC	CSVDRGQETQYF
NA	TRBJ2-7	TRBV6-5	NA	TGTGCCAGCAGTTACGGAGCGATGGGCTACGAGCAGTACTTC	CASSYGAMGYEQYF
NA	TRBJ2-2	TRBV28	NA	TGTGCCAGCGGGGGCGCAGGCACCGGGGAGCTGTTTTTT	CASGGAGTGELFF
NA	TRBJ1-1	TRBV18	NA	TGTGCCAGCTCCGAGACGGTGGCTAACACTGAAGCTTTCTTT	CASSETVANTEAFF
NA	TRBJ2-3	TRBV7-3	NA	TGTGCCAGCAGCCCGGGCAGGACGATTAGCACAGATACGCAGTATTTT	CASSPGRTISTDTQYF
NA	TRBJ1-2	TRBV5-8	NA	TGTGCCAGCAGCCCTGCCCTACGGTATGGCTACACCTTC	CASSPALRYGYTF
NA	TRBJ1-2	TRBV11-2	NA	TGTGCCAGCAGCACCTGGGGGGCACCCAACTATGGCTACACCTTC	CASSTWGAPNYGYTF
TRBD2	TRBJ2-1	TRBV6-5	NA	TGTGCCAGCAGTACAGCGGGAGTCAATGAGCAGTTCTTC	CASSTAGVNEQFF
TRBD1	TRBJ1-4	TRBV28	NA	TGTGCCAGCAGCCGAACAGGGGGCGGTGAAAAACTGTTTTTT	CASSRTGGGEKLFF
NA	TRBJ2-3	TRBV9	NA	TGTGCCAGCAGCGTAGGCGCTTCTAGCACAGATACGCAGTATTTT	CASSVGASSTDTQYF
NA	TRBJ2-7	TRBV5-4	NA	TGTGCCAGCAGCTTGGTGGTAGGGGGAGGAGAGCAGTACTTC	CASSLVVGGGEQYF
TRBD2	TRBJ2-2	TRBV5-4	NA	TGTGCCAGCAGCTTAGGTCCGCTAGCGGGAACTAAGGACGGGGAGCTGTTTTTT	CASSLGPLAGTKDGELFF
TRBD2	TRBJ2-1	TRBV28	NA	TGTGCCACCCGGCGCGTTACTAGCGGGCCCCTCCGGGGTGAGCAGTTCTTC	CATRRVTSGPLRGEQFF
TRBD2	TRBJ2-7	TRBV28	NA	TGTGCCAGCAGTACTTCCGGGACTAGCGTGTCCTACGAGCAGTACTTC	CASSTSGTSVSYEQYF
TRBD1	TRBJ2-2	TRBV28	NA	TGTGCCAGCAGTTTAGGGGGACAGGGAGGGGAGCTGTTTTTT	CASSLGGQGGELFF
NA	TRBJ1-3	TRBV7-8	NA	TGTGCCAGCAGCTTAGCACAGGGCCCTGGAAACACCATATATTTT	CASSLAQGPGNTIYF
NA	TRBJ2-1	TRBV10-3	NA	TGTGCCATCAGTGAGTCAGCGTACAATGAGCAGTTCTTC	CAISESAYNEQFF
TRBD1	TRBJ2-7	TRBV7-3	NA	TGTGCCAGCAGCGCCGGGGGACAGGGGACCAACGAGCAGTACTTC	CASSAGGQGTNEQYF
TRBD1	TRBJ1-5	TRBV27	NA	TGTGCCAGCAGTTTCGGGACAGGGATCAATCAGCCCCAGCATTTT	CASSFGTGINQPQHF
NA	TRBJ2-7	TRBV30	NA	TGTGCCTGGAGTAACGGGGTCGAGCAGTACTTC	CAWSNGVEQYF
TRBD2	TRBJ2-7	TRBV15	NA	TGTGCCACCAGCAGAGGTCTAGCGGGAACCTTCTCCTACGAGCAGTACTTC	CATSRGLAGTFSYEQYF
TRBD1	TRBJ1-2	TRBV5-1	NA	TGCGCCAGCAGCTCGCAGGGGGACAGGAACTATGGCTACACCTTC	CASSSQGDRNYGYTF
TRBD2	TRBJ2-1	TRBV10-3	NA	TGTGCCATCAGTGACGCCGGGACTAGTCGAGGCAATGAGCAGTTCTTC	CAISDAGTSRGNEQFF
TRBD1	TRBJ1-5	TRBV6-1	NA	TGTGCCAGCGATCGACAGGGGGTTAGCAATCAGCCCCAGCATTTT	CASDRQGVSNQPQHF
NA	TRBJ1-1	TRBV6-5	few	TGTGCCAGCAGCGGGACTACAGGAACTGAAGCTTTCTTT	CASSGTTGTEAFF
NA	TRBJ1-1	TRBV9	few	TGTGCCAGCAGCGCGACTGGACAGAACACTGAAGCTTTCTTT	CASSATGQNTEAFF
NA	TRBJ2-1	TRBV29-1	NA	TGCAGCGTTGGGCGGGGAATCTACAATGAGCAGTTCTTC	CSVGRGIYNEQFF
TRBD2	TRBJ2-2	TRBV6-1	NA	TGTGCCAGCAGCGGGGGGACTCAAAACACCGGGGAGCTGTTTTTT	CASSGGTQNTGELFF
NA	TRBJ1-1	TRBV2	NA	TGTGCCAGCAGTGGTGGGGGGCAGACTGAAGCTTTCTTT	CASSGGGQTEAFF
NA	TRBJ1-5	TRBV27	NA	TGTGCCAGCAGATTTGGCAGGGGTAGCAATCAGCCCCAGCATTTT	CASRFGRGSNQPQHF
TRBD2	TRBJ2-7	TRBV5-6	NA	TGTGCCAGCAGCCGCAGTACATTAGCGGGAGCGTTGTACGAGCAGTACTTC	CASSRSTLAGALYEQYF